What follows describes a single TCR beta chain. The data stem from a study of blood T cell repertoires in COVID-19. V shed 8 bases and J 7 bases; nucleotides not matched to a gene: 8. Germline loops: CDR1 MNHEY, CDR2 SVGAGI. This CDR3 region has 13 residues. The study counted Cohort 3 donors as recovered given two negative PCRs, clearance, or symptom resolution. The repertoire was sequenced with immunoSEQ multiplex PCR; TCRdb's copy has only in-frame clones and lacks some. The sample comprises almost 250,000 clones, around 88% of which are singletons, and 3.5% to 4.5% rests with the top ten. The V gene is TRBV6-5, the J gene TRBJ1-5, with 7 bases that match TRBD1. This clonotype was obtained from a woman in her 30s who had recovered from COVID-19. Sequencing was carried out using PBMCs or T cells enriched from blood (not recorded which). The CDR3 region has the DNA TGTGCCAGCTCAACCGGACAGGACCAGCCCCAGCATTTT. This gives the protein CASSTGQDQPQHF.